The clone carrying this T cell receptor (beta chain) has only a few counts. This entry belongs to a study of T-cell reconstitution after alpha-beta-depleted transplantation in children. Germline lookup yields CDR1 SGHTA and CDR2 FQGNSA. Deletions cut 1 base from V and 5 bases from J, with 11 bases between. There are 14 residues in the CDR3. The authors prepared the TCRbeta library with unique molecular identifiers. Each CDR3 protein gets one entry after TCRdb re-called the PCR reads with MiXCR. This repertoire shows 360,000 or so distinct CDR3 sequences, over 20% found once; its top ten account for 3% to 4.5%.

The starting material was PBMCs from the stem cell graft donor, obtained from the stem cell graft. The receptor comes from a human donor who donated a stem cell graft to a child with acute myeloid leukemia. The chain employs TRBV7-2 and TRBJ1-2; unclear D gene. The CDR3: CASSLDIGSYGYTF. DNA of the CDR3: TGTGCCAGCAGCTTAGATATCGGGTCTTATGGCTACACCTTC. Drawing the rest from reference TRBV7-2 and TRBJ1-2, the complete variable domain is GAGVSQSPSNKVTEKGKDVELRCDPISGHTALYWYRQSLGQGLEFLIYFQGNSAPDKSGLPSDRFSAERTGGSVSTLTIQRTQQEDSAVYLCASSLDIGSYGYTFGSGTRLTVV.